A selection of T cell receptor beta chains follows, all from one sample in a study of T cells in Graves' hyperthyroidism and ophthalmopathy. TCRdb independently ran MiXCR on the multiplex PCR reads; one entry per CDR3 protein. This table holds hundreds of thousands of distinct CDR3 sequences, 16% found once. Sequencing was done on a sample of blood. These receptor sequences come from a woman aged 18-29 years with Graves' ophthalmopathy. CDR3s include the opening cysteine and the closing phenylalanine or tryptophan. The D gene is left open where the match is weak. Expanded clones are given a class, and other clones once, few, many or no size at all.

v_gene	j_gene	d_gene	abundance	CDR3aa	CDR3nt
TRBV5-6	TRBJ2-7	TRBD1	many	CASSRGTANSYEQYF	TGTGCCAGCAGCCGAGGGACAGCCAACTCCTACGAGCAGTACTTC
TRBV7-3	TRBJ2-6	NA	many	CASSLHEGGANVLTF	TGTGCCAGCAGCTTACATGAGGGGGGGGCCAACGTCCTGACTTTC
TRBV14	TRBJ2-3	TRBD1	many	CASSQRQGADTQYF	TGTGCCAGCAGCCAGAGACAGGGTGCAGATACGCAGTATTTT
TRBV2	TRBJ2-7	TRBD1	many	CASSSDRSSSYEQYF	TGTGCCAGCAGTTCGGACAGGTCTAGCTCCTACGAGCAGTACTTC
TRBV28	TRBJ1-5	NA	NA	CASSQGGRDQPQHF	TGTGCCAGCAGTCAGGGCGGGAGAGATCAGCCCCAGCATTTT
TRBV30	TRBJ1-2	NA	many	CAWSVLTDRYTF	TGTGCCTGGAGTGTACTGACAGATCGCTACACCTTC
TRBV19	TRBJ1-1	NA	many	CASSITGGPNTEAFF	TGTGCCAGTAGTATTACAGGCGGCCCGAACACTGAAGCTTTCTTT
TRBV20-1	TRBJ1-1	NA	many	CSAKTGFMNTEAFF	TGCAGTGCCAAGACAGGTTTTATGAACACTGAAGCTTTCTTT
TRBV7-2	TRBJ1-1	NA	many	CASSRIRQRDEAFF	TGTGCCAGCAGCCGCATAAGACAGAGGGATGAAGCTTTCTTT
TRBV10-3	TRBJ2-7	TRBD2	many	CAISDRTSLTYEQYF	TGTGCCATCAGTGACAGGACTAGCCTAACCTACGAGCAGTACTTC
TRBV20-1	TRBJ2-5	TRBD2	NA	CSARDHEASGGIQDTQYF	TGCAGTGCTAGAGATCACGAGGCTAGCGGGGGGATACAAGATACCCAGTACTTC
TRBV7-6	TRBJ2-2	TRBD2	few	CASRPGTSGRAETGELFF	TGTGCCAGCAGACCCGGGACTAGCGGGAGGGCCGAAACCGGGGAGCTGTTTTTT
TRBV20-1	TRBJ2-7	NA	many	CSAHRDLSYQQYF	TGCAGTGCGCACCGGGACCTCTCCTACCAGCAGTACTTC
TRBV18	TRBJ1-2	NA	many	CASSPDQVGGYTF	TGTGCCAGCTCACCGGATCAGGTCGGAGGCTACACCTTC
TRBV7-2	TRBJ2-1	TRBD1	many	CASSLASGTGKYEQFF	TGTGCCAGCAGCTTAGCCAGCGGGACAGGGAAATATGAGCAGTTCTTC
TRBV29-1	TRBJ2-5	TRBD1	many	CSVVPRTGGPPYQETQYF	TGCAGCGTTGTGCCGCGGACAGGGGGGCCCCCGTACCAAGAGACCCAGTACTTC
TRBV6-1	TRBJ2-1	TRBD2	many	CASSPTVGLEVGEQFF	TGTGCCAGCAGCCCAACTGTGGGACTAGAGGTTGGTGAGCAGTTCTTC
TRBV7-2	TRBJ2-2	TRBD1	many	CASSLMGQGIENTGELFF	TGTGCCAGCAGCTTAATGGGACAGGGTATCGAGAACACCGGGGAGCTGTTTTTT
TRBV6-1	TRBJ1-5	TRBD1	many	CASSESRGEIQPQHF	TGTGCCAGCAGTGAAAGCAGGGGGGAGATTCAGCCCCAGCATTTT